Listed below are T cell receptor beta chains from one sample, sequenced in a study of T-cell memory formation after mild COVID-19. TCRdb reanalysed the 5' RACE reads using MiXCR and keeps one entry per CDR3 protein. The sample holds 500,000 to 650,000 distinct CDR3 sequences, about 20% seen once. What was sequenced was PBMCs or a T cell subset sorted from them (not recorded which). The receptors were gathered from an adult woman who had mild COVID-19 (a few samples of this study predate the infection). Cell type and time point are not known. Each CDR3 is given with its conserved first and last residue. The D gene is left open where the match is weak. Expanded clones are given a class, and other clones once, few, many or no size at all.

V gene: TRBV7-9
clone size: few
J gene: TRBJ2-1
D gene: TRBD1
CDR3 protein: CASSTGTGGYEQFF
CDR3 DNA: TGTGCCAGCAGCACCGGGACAGGGGGCTACGAGCAGTTCTTC

V gene: TRBV4-2
clone size: .
J gene: TRBJ2-2
D gene: .
CDR3 protein: CASSQDVGANNGELFF
CDR3 DNA: TGTGCCAGCAGCCAAGATGTCGGGGCAAATAACGGGGAGCTGTTTTTT

V gene: TRBV12-5
clone size: .
J gene: TRBJ1-1
D gene: TRBD1
CDR3 protein: CASGLGTKTGRYNTEAFF
CDR3 DNA: TGTGCTAGTGGTTTGGGGACAAAGACAGGGAGATATAACACTGAAGCTTTCTTT

V gene: TRBV4-2
clone size: .
J gene: TRBJ2-1
D gene: TRBD1
CDR3 protein: CASSQADRDYNEQFF
CDR3 DNA: TGTGCCAGCAGCCAGGCAGACAGGGACTACAATGAGCAGTTCTTC

V gene: TRBV7-9
clone size: .
J gene: TRBJ1-1
D gene: .
CDR3 protein: CASGPPGTEAFF
CDR3 DNA: TGTGCCAGCGGACCCCCGGGGACTGAAGCTTTCTTT

V gene: TRBV5-6
clone size: few
J gene: TRBJ2-1
D gene: TRBD2
CDR3 protein: CASSLFWSSGHNEQFF
CDR3 DNA: TGTGCCAGCAGCTTGTTTTGGTCTAGCGGGCACAATGAGCAGTTCTTC

V gene: TRBV5-4
clone size: .
J gene: TRBJ2-5
D gene: .
CDR3 protein: CASSGGRDGQETQYF
CDR3 DNA: TGTGCCAGCAGCGGGGGCCGGGACGGGCAAGAGACCCAGTACTTC

V gene: TRBV7-9
clone size: .
J gene: TRBJ2-1
D gene: TRBD2
CDR3 protein: CASSLNPWMGRDNEQFF
CDR3 DNA: TGTGCCAGCAGCTTAAACCCCTGGATGGGGAGGGACAATGAGCAGTTCTTC

V gene: TRBV20-1
clone size: few
J gene: TRBJ2-1
D gene: .
CDR3 protein: CSARTRGGPYNEQFF
CDR3 DNA: TGCAGTGCCAGAACGAGGGGGGGTCCCTACAATGAGCAGTTCTTC

V gene: TRBV20-1
clone size: few
J gene: TRBJ2-1
D gene: .
CDR3 protein: CSARDVRGAGNEQFF
CDR3 DNA: TGCAGTGCTAGAGATGTGCGGGGAGCTGGTAATGAGCAGTTCTTC

V gene: TRBV6-2/TRBV6-3
clone size: .
J gene: TRBJ2-2
D gene: TRBD2
CDR3 protein: CASSYEGYRVELAGRPGTGELFF
CDR3 DNA: TGTGCCAGCAGTTACGAGGGGTATAGGGTTGAACTAGCGGGACGTCCGGGCACCGGGGAGCTGTTTTTT

V gene: TRBV7-2
clone size: .
J gene: TRBJ2-7
D gene: TRBD1
CDR3 protein: CASSLGPTGEAYEQYF
CDR3 DNA: TGTGCCAGCAGCTTAGGCCCGACAGGGGAAGCCTACGAGCAGTACTTC

V gene: TRBV19
clone size: few
J gene: TRBJ2-7
D gene: .
CDR3 protein: CASIGPGRSEQYF
CDR3 DNA: TGTGCCAGTATTGGGCCGGGCAGATCCGAGCAGTACTTC

V gene: TRBV18
clone size: .
J gene: TRBJ2-3
D gene: TRBD1
CDR3 protein: CAISQGAGDTQYF
CDR3 DNA: TGTGCCATTTCACAGGGGGCAGGAGATACGCAGTATTTT

V gene: TRBV5-6
clone size: .
J gene: TRBJ2-1
D gene: .
CDR3 protein: CASSLVRVSYNEQFF
CDR3 DNA: TGTGCCAGCAGCTTGGTAAGGGTGTCCTACAATGAGCAGTTCTTC

V gene: TRBV14
clone size: few
J gene: TRBJ2-1
D gene: TRBD1
CDR3 protein: CASSQDFGRGHNEQFF
CDR3 DNA: TGTGCCAGCAGCCAAGATTTTGGCAGGGGGCATAATGAGCAGTTCTTC

V gene: TRBV9
clone size: .
J gene: TRBJ1-2
D gene: TRBD1
CDR3 protein: CASSVGQSLIYGYTF
CDR3 DNA: TGTGCCAGCAGCGTGGGACAGAGTCTAATCTATGGCTACACCTTC

V gene: TRBV7-8
clone size: few
J gene: TRBJ1-4
D gene: TRBD1
CDR3 protein: CASSPAPDRGTNEKLFF
CDR3 DNA: TGTGCCAGCAGTCCCGCGCCGGACAGGGGTACTAATGAAAAACTGTTTTTT

V gene: TRBV7-9
clone size: many
J gene: TRBJ2-2
D gene: .
CDR3 protein: CARRDKNTGELFF
CDR3 DNA: TGTGCCCGCCGGGACAAGAACACCGGGGAGCTGTTTTTT

V gene: TRBV29-1
clone size: few
J gene: TRBJ2-2
D gene: .
CDR3 protein: CSVVPQNTGELFF
CDR3 DNA: TGCAGCGTTGTCCCCCAGAACACCGGGGAGCTGTTTTTT

V gene: TRBV7-9
clone size: .
J gene: TRBJ1-2
D gene: TRBD1
CDR3 protein: CASSWAGQGVSGYTF
CDR3 DNA: TGTGCCAGCAGCTGGGCGGGACAGGGTGTTTCGGGCTACACCTTC

V gene: TRBV7-6
clone size: .
J gene: TRBJ2-1
D gene: TRBD1
CDR3 protein: CASSPRGQNEQFF
CDR3 DNA: TGTGCCAGCAGCCCCAGGGGGCAGAATGAGCAGTTCTTC

V gene: TRBV7-2
clone size: .
J gene: TRBJ1-2
D gene: .
CDR3 protein: CASSLKDSGYYGYTF
CDR3 DNA: TGTGCCAGCAGCTTAAAGGATTCAGGATACTATGGCTACACCTTC

V gene: TRBV28
clone size: few
J gene: TRBJ2-7
D gene: .
CDR3 protein: CASQEGDEQYF
CDR3 DNA: TGTGCCAGCCAGGAGGGAGACGAGCAGTACTTC

V gene: TRBV19
clone size: few
J gene: TRBJ1-4
D gene: .
CDR3 protein: CASREGPLGEKLFF
CDR3 DNA: TGTGCCAGTAGGGAGGGACCGCTGGGGGAAAAACTGTTTTTT

V gene: TRBV5-1
clone size: .
J gene: TRBJ2-5
D gene: .
CDR3 protein: CASSLMAGAQETQYF
CDR3 DNA: TGCGCCAGCAGCTTAATGGCAGGGGCTCAAGAGACCCAGTACTTC

V gene: TRBV5-1
clone size: .
J gene: TRBJ2-3
D gene: TRBD1
CDR3 protein: CASSTRTGGASDTQYF
CDR3 DNA: TGCGCCAGCAGCACTAGGACAGGGGGCGCTTCTGATACGCAGTATTTT

V gene: TRBV5-1
clone size: .
J gene: TRBJ1-2
D gene: .
CDR3 protein: CASSLGAGWGYTF
CDR3 DNA: TGCGCCAGCAGCTTGGGCGCTGGTTGGGGCTACACCTTC

V gene: TRBV27
clone size: few
J gene: TRBJ1-2
D gene: .
CDR3 protein: CASSLSWGRLTYGYTF
CDR3 DNA: TGTGCCAGCAGTTTAAGCTGGGGGCGACTGACCTATGGCTACACCTTC

V gene: TRBV7-9
clone size: .
J gene: TRBJ2-1
D gene: TRBD2
CDR3 protein: CASSHPLAPNEQFF
CDR3 DNA: TGTGCCAGCAGCCACCCACTAGCGCCCAATGAGCAGTTCTTC

V gene: TRBV29-1
clone size: few
J gene: TRBJ1-2
D gene: TRBD1
CDR3 protein: CSIQTGIDYGYTF
CDR3 DNA: TGCAGCATCCAGACAGGGATTGACTATGGCTACACCTTC